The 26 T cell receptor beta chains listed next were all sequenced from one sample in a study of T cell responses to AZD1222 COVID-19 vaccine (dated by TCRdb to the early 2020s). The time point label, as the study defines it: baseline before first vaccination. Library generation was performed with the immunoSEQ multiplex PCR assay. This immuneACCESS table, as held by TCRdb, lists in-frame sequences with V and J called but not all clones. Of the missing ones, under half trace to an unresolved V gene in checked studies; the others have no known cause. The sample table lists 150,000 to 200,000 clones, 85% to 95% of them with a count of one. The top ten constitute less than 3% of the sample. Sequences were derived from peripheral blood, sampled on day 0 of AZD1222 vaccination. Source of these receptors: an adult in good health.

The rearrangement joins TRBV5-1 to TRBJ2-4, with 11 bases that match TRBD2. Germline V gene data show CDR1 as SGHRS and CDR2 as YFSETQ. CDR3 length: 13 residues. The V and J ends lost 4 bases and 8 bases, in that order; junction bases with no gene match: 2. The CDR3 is CASSELAGDIQYF. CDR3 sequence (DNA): TGCGCCAGCAGCGAACTAGCGGGAGACATTCAGTACTTC.

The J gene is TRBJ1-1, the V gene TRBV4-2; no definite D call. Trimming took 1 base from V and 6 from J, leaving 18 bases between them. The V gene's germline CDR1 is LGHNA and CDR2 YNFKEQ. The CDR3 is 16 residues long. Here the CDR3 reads CASSQGPLGRGPEAFF. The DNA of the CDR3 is TGTGCCAGCAGCCAAGGGCCTTTGGGCCGAGGACCTGAAGCTTTCTTT.

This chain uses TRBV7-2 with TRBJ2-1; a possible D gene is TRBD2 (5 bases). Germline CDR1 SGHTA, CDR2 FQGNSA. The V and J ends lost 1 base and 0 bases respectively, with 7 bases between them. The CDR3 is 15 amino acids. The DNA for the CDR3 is TGTGCCAGCAGCTTAGAAGGGAGCTCCTACAATGAGCAGTTCTTC. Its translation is CASSLEGSSYNEQFF.

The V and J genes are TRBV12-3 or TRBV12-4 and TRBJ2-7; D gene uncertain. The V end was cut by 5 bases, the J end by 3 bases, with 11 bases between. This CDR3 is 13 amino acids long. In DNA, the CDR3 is TGTGCCAGCAGTGCCTGGATAGTCTACGAGCAGTACTTC. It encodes CASSAWIVYEQYF.

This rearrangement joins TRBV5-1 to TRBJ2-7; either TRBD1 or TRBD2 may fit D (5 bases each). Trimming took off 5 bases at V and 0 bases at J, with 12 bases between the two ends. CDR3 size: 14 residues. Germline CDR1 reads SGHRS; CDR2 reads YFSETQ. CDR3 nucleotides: TGCGCCAGCAGTACCGGGACCGGCTCCTACGAGCAGTACTTC. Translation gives CASSTGTGSYEQYF. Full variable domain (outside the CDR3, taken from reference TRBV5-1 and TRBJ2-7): KAGVTQTPRYLIKTRGQQVTLSCSPISGHRSVSWYQQTPGQGLQFLFEYFSETQRNKGNFPGRFSGRQFSNSRSEMNVSTLELGDSALYLCASSTGTGSYEQYFGPGTRLTVT.

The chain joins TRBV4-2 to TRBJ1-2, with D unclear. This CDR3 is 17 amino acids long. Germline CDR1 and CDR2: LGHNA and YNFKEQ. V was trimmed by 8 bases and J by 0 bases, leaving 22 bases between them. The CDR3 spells CASAKIESATANYGYTF. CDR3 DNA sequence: TGTGCCAGCGCGAAAATAGAGTCGGCCACAGCTAACTATGGCTACACCTTC.

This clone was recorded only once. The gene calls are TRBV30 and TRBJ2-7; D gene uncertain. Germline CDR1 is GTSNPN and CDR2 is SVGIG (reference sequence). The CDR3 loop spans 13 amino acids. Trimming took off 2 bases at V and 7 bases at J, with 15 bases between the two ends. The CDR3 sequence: CAWSRNTPGEQYF. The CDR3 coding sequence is TGTGCCTGGAGTCGGAATACGCCCGGGGAGCAGTACTTC. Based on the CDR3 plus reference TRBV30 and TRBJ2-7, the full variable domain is SQTIHQWPATLVQPVGSPLSLECTVEGTSNPNLYWYRQAAGRGLQLLFYSVGIGQISSEVPQNLSASRPQDRQFILSSKKLLLSDSGFYLCAWSRNTPGEQYFGPGTRLTVT.

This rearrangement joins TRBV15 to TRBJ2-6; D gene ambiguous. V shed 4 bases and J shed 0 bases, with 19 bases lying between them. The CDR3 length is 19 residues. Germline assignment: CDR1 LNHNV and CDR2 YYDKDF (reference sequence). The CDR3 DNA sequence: TGTGCCACCAGCACTTCCACCCCCCAGGCCCTCTCTGGGGCCAACGTCCTGACTTTC. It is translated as CATSTSTPQALSGANVLTF.

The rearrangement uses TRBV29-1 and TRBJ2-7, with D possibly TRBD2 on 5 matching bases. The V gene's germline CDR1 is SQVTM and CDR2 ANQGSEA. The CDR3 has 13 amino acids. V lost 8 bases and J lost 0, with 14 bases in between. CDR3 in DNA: TGCAGCCCAACCCCGGGGATCTCCTACGAGCAGTACTTC. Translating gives CSPTPGISYEQYF.

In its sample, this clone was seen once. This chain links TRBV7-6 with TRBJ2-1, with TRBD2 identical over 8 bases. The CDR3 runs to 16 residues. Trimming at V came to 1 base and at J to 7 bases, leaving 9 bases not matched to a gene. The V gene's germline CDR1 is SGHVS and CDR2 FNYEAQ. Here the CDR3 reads CASSLEWVAGRNEQFF. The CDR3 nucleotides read TGTGCCAGCAGCTTAGAATGGGTAGCGGGACGGAATGAGCAGTTCTTC.

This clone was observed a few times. This chain's CDR3 is CASSSRGAGAYEQYF. Written as DNA, the CDR3 is TGTGCCAGCAGCTCCCGCGGTGCGGGGGCCTACGAGCAGTACTTC. The J gene is TRBJ2-7, the V gene TRBV7-6, with TRBD2 matching over 7 bases. Germline-derived CDR1 and CDR2 are SGHVS and FNYEAQ. Trimming cost V 4 bases and J 2 bases; bases outside gene matches: 8. CDR3 length equals 15 residues.

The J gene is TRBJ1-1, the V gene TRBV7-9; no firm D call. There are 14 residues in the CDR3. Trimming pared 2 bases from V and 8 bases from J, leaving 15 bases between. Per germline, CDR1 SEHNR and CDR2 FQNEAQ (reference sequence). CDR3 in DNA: TGTGCCAGCAGCTTATCAACGGGTTGGTTAGAAGCTTTCTTT. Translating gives CASSLSTGWLEAFF.

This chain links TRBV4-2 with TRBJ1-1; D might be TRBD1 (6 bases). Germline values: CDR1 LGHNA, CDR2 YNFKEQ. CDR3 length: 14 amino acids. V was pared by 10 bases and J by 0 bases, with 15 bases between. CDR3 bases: TGTGCCACCACTCGGACAGACATGAACACTGAAGCTTTCTTT. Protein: CATTRTDMNTEAFF.

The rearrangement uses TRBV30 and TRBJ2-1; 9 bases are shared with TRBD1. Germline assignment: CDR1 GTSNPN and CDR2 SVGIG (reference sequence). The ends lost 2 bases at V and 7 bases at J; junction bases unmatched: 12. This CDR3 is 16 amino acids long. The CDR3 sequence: CAWSFPTGGFENEQFF. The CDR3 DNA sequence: TGTGCCTGGAGTTTCCCGACAGGGGGATTTGAAAATGAGCAGTTCTTC.

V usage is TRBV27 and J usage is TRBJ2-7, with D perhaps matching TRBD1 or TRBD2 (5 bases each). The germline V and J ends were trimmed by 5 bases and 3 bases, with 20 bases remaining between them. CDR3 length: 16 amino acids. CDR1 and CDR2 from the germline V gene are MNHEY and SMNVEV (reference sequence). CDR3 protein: CASSPRGAEVLYEQYF. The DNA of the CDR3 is TGTGCCAGCAGTCCCCGAGGGGCGGAAGTACTCTACGAGCAGTACTTC.

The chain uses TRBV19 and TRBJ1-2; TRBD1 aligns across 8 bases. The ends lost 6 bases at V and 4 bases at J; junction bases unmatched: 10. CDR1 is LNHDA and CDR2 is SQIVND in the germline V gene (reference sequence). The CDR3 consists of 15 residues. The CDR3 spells CASRPGGDRLYGYTF. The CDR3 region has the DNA TGTGCCAGTAGGCCCGGCGGGGACAGGCTCTATGGCTACACCTTC. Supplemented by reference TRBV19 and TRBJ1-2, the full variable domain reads DGGITQSPKYLFRKEGQNVTLSCEQNLNHDAMYWYRQDPGQGLRLIYYSQIVNDFQKGDIAEGYSVSREKKESFPLTVTSAQKNPTAFYLCASRPGGDRLYGYTFGSGTRLTVV.

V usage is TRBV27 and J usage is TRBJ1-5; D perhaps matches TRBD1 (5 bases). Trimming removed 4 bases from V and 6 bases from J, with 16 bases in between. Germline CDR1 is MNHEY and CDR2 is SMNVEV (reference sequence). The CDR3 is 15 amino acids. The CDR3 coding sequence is TGTGCCAGCAGTTCCTCCGGGACTCTAATTCAGCCCCAGCATTTT. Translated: CASSSSGTLIQPQHF.

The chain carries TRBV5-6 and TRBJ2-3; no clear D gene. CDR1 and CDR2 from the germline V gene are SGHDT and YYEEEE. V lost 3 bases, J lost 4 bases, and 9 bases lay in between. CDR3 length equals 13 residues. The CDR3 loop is CASSWSLADTQYF. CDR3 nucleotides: TGTGCCAGCAGCTGGTCCCTGGCAGATACGCAGTATTTT.

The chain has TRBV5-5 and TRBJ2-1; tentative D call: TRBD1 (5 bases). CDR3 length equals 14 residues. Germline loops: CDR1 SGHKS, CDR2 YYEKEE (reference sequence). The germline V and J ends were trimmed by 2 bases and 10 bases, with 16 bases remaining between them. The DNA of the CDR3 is TGTGCCAGCAGCTTTGGGGCCATTGTGGACGAGCAGTTCTTC. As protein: CASSFGAIVDEQFF.

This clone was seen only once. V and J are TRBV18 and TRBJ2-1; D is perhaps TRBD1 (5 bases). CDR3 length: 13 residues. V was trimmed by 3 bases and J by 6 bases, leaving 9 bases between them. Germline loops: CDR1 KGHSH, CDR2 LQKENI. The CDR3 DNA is TGTGCCAGCTCACCCCCGACAGTCAATGAGCAGTTCTTC. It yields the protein CASSPPTVNEQFF.

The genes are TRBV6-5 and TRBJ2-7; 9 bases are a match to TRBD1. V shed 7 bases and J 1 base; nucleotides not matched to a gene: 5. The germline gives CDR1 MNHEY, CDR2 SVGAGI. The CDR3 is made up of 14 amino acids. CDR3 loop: CASKRDRVSYEQYF. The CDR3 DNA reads TGTGCCAGCAAGAGGGACAGGGTATCCTACGAGCAGTACTTC.

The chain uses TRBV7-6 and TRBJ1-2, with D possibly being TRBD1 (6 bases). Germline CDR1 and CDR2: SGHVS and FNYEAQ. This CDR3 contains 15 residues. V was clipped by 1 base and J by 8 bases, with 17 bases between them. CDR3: CASSLEGRGRLGYTF. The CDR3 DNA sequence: TGTGCCAGCAGCTTAGAGGGCAGGGGACGTCTAGGCTACACCTTC. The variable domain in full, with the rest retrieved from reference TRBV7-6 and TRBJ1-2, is GAGVSQSPRYKVTKRGQDVALRCDPISGHVSLYWYRQALGQGPEFLTYFNYEAQQDKSGLPNDRFSAERPEGSISTLTIQRTEQRDSAMYRCASSLEGRGRLGYTFGSGTRLTVV.

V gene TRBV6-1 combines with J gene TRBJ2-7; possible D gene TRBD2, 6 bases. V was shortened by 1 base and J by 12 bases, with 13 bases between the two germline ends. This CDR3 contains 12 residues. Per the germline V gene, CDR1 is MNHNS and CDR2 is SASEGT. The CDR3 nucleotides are TGTGCCAGCAGTGAAGGTAAAGGGAGGTCGTACTTC. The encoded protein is CASSEGKGRSYF.

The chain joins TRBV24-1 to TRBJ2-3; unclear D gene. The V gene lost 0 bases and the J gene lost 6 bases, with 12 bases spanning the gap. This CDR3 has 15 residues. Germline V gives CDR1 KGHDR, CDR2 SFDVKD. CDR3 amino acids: CATSDLGRALDTQYF. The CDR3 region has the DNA TGTGCCACCAGTGATTTGGGACGGGCACTTGATACGCAGTATTTT.

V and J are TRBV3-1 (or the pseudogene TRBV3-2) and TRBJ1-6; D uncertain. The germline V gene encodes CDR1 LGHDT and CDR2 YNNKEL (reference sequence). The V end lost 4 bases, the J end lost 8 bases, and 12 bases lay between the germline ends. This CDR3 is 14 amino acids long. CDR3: CASSLGLEDSPLHF. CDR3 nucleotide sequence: TGTGCCAGCAGCCTGGGCCTGGAGGATTCACCCCTCCACTTT.

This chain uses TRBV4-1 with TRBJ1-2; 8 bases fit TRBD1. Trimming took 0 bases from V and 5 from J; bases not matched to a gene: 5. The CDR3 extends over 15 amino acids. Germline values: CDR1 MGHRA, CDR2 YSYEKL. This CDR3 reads CASSQERTGTYGYTF. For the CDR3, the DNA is TGCGCCAGCAGCCAAGAAAGGACAGGGACTTATGGCTACACCTTC.